Listed here is a single T cell receptor (beta chain). These data are taken from a study of blood T cell repertoires in COVID-19. Study-wide context: COVID-19 samples collected from the United States, Italy and Spain covered acute and convalescent phases. From T cells, B-cell-depleted T cells, or PBMCs came the material, which was cDNA or gDNA.

CDR3 length: 16 amino acids. The V end lost 1 base, the J end lost 0 bases, and 7 bases lay between the germline ends. The germline gives CDR1 MNHEY, CDR2 SMNVEV (reference sequence). The method was immunoSEQ multiplex PCR; TCRdb's version includes in-frame clones alone and lacks a portion of them. The data show 150,000 or so clones, approximately 86% seen once. This rearrangement joins TRBV27 to TRBJ2-6; D remains unclear. What was sequenced was peripheral blood. The TCR sequence derives from a woman in her forties with COVID-19, enrolled during active disease. DNA for the CDR3: TGTGCCAGCAGTTTATATCGGAGCTCTGGGGCCAACGTCCTGACTTTC. It codes for CASSLYRSSGANVLTF.